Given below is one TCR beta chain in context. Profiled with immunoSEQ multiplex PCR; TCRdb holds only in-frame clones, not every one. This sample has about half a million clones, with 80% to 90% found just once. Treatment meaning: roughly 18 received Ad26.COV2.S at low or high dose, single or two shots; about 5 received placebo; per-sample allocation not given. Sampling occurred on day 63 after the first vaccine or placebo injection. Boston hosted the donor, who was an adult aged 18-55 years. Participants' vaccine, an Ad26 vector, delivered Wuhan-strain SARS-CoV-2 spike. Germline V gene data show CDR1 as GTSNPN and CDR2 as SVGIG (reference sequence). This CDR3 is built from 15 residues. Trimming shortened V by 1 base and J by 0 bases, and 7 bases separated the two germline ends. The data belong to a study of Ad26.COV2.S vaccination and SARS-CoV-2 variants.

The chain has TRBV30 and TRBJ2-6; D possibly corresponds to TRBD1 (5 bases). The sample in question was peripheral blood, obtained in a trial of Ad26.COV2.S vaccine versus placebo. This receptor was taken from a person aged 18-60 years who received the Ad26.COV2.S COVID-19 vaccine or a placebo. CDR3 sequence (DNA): TGTGCCTGGAGTGGACAGCTCTCTGGGGCCAACGTCCTGACTTTC. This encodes CAWSGQLSGANVLTF.